This TCR beta chain was retrieved from a study of T-cell memory formation after mild COVID-19. Study overall: Across donors, TCR clusters were largely donor specific.

MiXCR was run by TCRdb on the 5' RACE reads, yielding one entry per CDR3 protein. The data contain over 300,000 distinct CDR3 sequences, approximately 22% of them seen just once; the ten biggest clones take up approximately 22%. In its sample, this clonotype was seen many times. Germline values: CDR1 DFQATT, CDR2 SNEGSKA (reference sequence). V shed 3 bases and J 4 bases; nucleotides not matched to a gene: 7. This CDR3 is 15 amino acids long. The sequenced sample was PBMCs or a T cell subset sorted from them (not recorded which). This chain links TRBV20-1 with TRBJ2-1, with 9 bases lining up with TRBD2. This TCR was sampled from a man aged 18 to 30 who had mild COVID-19 (a few samples of this study predate the infection). Cell type and time point are not known. CDR3 loop: CSASRLAGRYNEQFF. CDR3 in DNA: TGCAGTGCTAGTCGGCTAGCGGGGAGGTACAATGAGCAGTTCTTC.